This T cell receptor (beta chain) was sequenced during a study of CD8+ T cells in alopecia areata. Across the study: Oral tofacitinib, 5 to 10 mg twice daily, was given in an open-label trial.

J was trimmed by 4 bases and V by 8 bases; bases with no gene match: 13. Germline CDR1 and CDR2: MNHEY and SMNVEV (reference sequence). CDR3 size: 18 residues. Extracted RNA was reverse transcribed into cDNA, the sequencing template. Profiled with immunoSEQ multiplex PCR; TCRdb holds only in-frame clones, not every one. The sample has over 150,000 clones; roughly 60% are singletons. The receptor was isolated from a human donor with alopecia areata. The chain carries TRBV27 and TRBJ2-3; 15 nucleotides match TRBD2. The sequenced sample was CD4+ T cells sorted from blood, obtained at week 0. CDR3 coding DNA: TGTGCCAGCCTTCGGACTAGCGGGGGGGTGGTTCTGGCAGATACGCAGTATTTT. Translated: CASLRTSGGVVLADTQYF.